This TCR beta chain was observed in a study of PD-L1 blockade in urothelial cancer. The time point is: pretreatment peripheral blood. CDR3 size: 14 residues. Germline loops: CDR1 MNHEY, CDR2 SVGAGI. Losses at the gene ends were 6 bases for V and 3 bases for J; bases not matched to a gene: 7. Sequencing was performed with immunoSEQ multiplex PCR; in TCRdb, only in-frame clones are kept and a portion is missing. This sample carries 60,000 to 75,000 clones, about four fifths of them seen once, and the ten largest clones take roughly 8.3%. The sample in question was PBMCs, obtained around atezolizumab (anti-PD-L1) treatment. This receptor was obtained from a woman in her 70s with urothelial cancer. J is TRBJ1-2 and V is TRBV6-5, with TRBD1 matching over 7 bases. The CDR3 bases are TGTGCCAGCAGCCGGGACAGTACTTACTATGGCTACACCTTC. Amino acids: CASSRDSTYYGYTF.